Shown below are 23 T cell receptor beta chains from a single sample sequenced in a study of blood T cell repertoires in COVID-19 (dated by TCRdb to 2018 to 2020). Library generation was performed with the immunoSEQ multiplex PCR assay. In its TCRdb copy, this immuneACCESS table keeps in-frame sequences only and misses some clones. Where compared with another copy, unresolved V genes explain less than half of these, and the others have no known cause. The sample table shows about 62,000 clones, and approximately 80% are seen once. The ten largest clones take up 6.4% of the sample. The specimen sequenced was peripheral blood. These receptor sequences come from a woman in her fifties or sixties with active or convalescent COVID-19.

V is TRBV5-1 and J is TRBJ2-1, with 16 positions matching TRBD2. The CDR3 has 20 residues. Germline V gives CDR1 SGHRS, CDR2 YFSETQ. V gave up 2 bases and J gave up 6 bases; unmatched junction bases: 14. The CDR3 protein is CASSLNPQGLAGGPLNEQFF. DNA of the CDR3: TGCGCCAGCAGCTTAAATCCACAGGGACTAGCGGGAGGGCCGCTCAATGAGCAGTTCTTC.

The J gene is TRBJ1-1, the V gene TRBV25-1; D not certain. Per germline, CDR1 MGHDK and CDR2 SYGVNS. The CDR3 covers 15 residues. V was shortened by 3 bases and J by 1 base, with 12 bases between the two germline ends. The CDR3 DNA follows: TGTGCCAGCAGTGACTTCGGTAGCCAGAACACTGAAGCTTTCTTT. Protein sequence: CASSDFGSQNTEAFF.

The chain employs TRBV2 and TRBJ2-5; D call uncertain. Between the trimmed V and J ends, which lost 0 bases and 4 bases, there was a span of 6 bases. The CDR3 totals 13 residues. The germline V gene has CDR1 SNHLY and CDR2 FYNNEI. This CDR3 is CASSEAERETQYF. The CDR3 nucleotides are TGTGCCAGCAGTGAAGCAGAGCGAGAGACCCAGTACTTC.

The V call is TRBV10-3, the J call TRBJ2-7, with 8 positions matching TRBD2. Germline CDR1 ENHRY, CDR2 SYGVKD. V gave up 6 bases and J gave up 2 bases; unmatched junction bases: 6. CDR3 length: 14 amino acids. The CDR3, as DNA: TGTGCCATCAGACCTAGCGGGTCCACCTACGAGCAGTACTTC. Translated, it gives CAIRPSGSTYEQYF.

This clone is medium-sized. The rearrangement joins TRBV3-1 (or the pseudogene TRBV3-2) to TRBJ2-7; D is undetermined. The CDR3 extends over 14 amino acids. Germline V lookup: CDR1 LGHDT, CDR2 YNNKEL (reference sequence). V lost 4 bases, J lost 2 bases, and 12 bases lay in between. The CDR3 reads CASSRPNTAYEQYF. The CDR3 DNA reads TGTGCCAGCAGCCGGCCTAACACAGCCTACGAGCAGTACTTC.

This clone was seen a single time. The chain carries TRBV30 and TRBJ2-3; 8 bases align to TRBD2. J was trimmed by 6 bases and V by 3 bases; bases with no gene match: 5. CDR3 length: 13 residues. Germline values: CDR1 GTSNPN, CDR2 SVGIG (reference sequence). CDR3 sequence: CAWRSGRPDTQYF. In nucleotides, the CDR3 is TGTGCCTGGAGGAGCGGGAGACCCGATACGCAGTATTTT.

The chain recombines TRBV11-2 with TRBJ1-3, with 7 bases fitting TRBD1. This CDR3 contains 15 residues. The germline gives CDR1 SGHAT, CDR2 FQNNGV. V gave up 5 bases and J gave up 2 bases; unmatched junction bases: 6. The CDR3 DNA reads TGTGCCAGCAGCCCCCATGACAGGGCTGGAAACACCATATATTTT. Its protein is CASSPHDRAGNTIYF.

The V call is TRBV12-3 or TRBV12-4, the J call TRBJ1-2; D unclear. This CDR3 has 12 amino acids. V lost 6 bases and J 8 bases, leaving 13 bases between the germline ends. The CDR3 sequence is CASRFLLSGYTF. In DNA form, the CDR3 reads TGTGCCAGCAGGTTTCTCCTATCCGGCTACACCTTC.

This clone was counted between two and nine times. The same CDR3 also results from other DNA sequences found in this sample. V usage is TRBV2 and J usage is TRBJ1-5, with TRBD1 matching 7 bases. Germline lookup yields CDR1 SNHLY and CDR2 FYNNEI. This CDR3 contains 13 residues. Trimming removed 4 bases from V and 4 bases from J; junction bases left unmatched: 1. The CDR3 protein is CASSGQGNQPQHF. CDR3 bases: TGTGCCAGCAGTGGACAGGGAAATCAGCCCCAGCATTTT.

The chain carries TRBV5-6 and TRBJ1-2; TRBD1 agrees at 7 bases. V was clipped by 3 bases and J by 3 bases; unmatched bases: 5. This CDR3 comprises 14 residues. Germline V lookup: CDR1 SGHDT, CDR2 YYEEEE. CDR3 protein: CASSSIDRDYGYTF. In nucleotides, the CDR3 is TGTGCCAGCAGCTCTATTGACAGGGACTATGGCTACACCTTC.

CDR3 DNA: TGTGCCAGCCACCGACAGAGCTCCTACGAGCAGTACTTC. Translated: CASHRQSSYEQYF. The rearrangement links TRBV2 to TRBJ2-7; TRBD1 is a possible D gene (5 bases). This CDR3 is built from 13 residues. V dropped 8 bases and J dropped 0 bases, with 11 bases sitting between them. Germline-derived CDR1 and CDR2 are SNHLY and FYNNEI.

The chain is built from TRBV4-3 and TRBJ1-2; D is unclear. V shed 2 bases and J shed 2 bases, with 9 bases lying between them. CDR1 is LGHNA, CDR2 YSLEER, per germline. The CDR3 length is 14 residues. The CDR3 DNA is TGCGCCAGCAGCCAACAGGCAGCAAACTATGGCTACACCTTC. Encoded protein: CASSQQAANYGYTF.

This clone was seen ten or more times. J is TRBJ2-5 and V is TRBV2; possibly TRBD2 for D (6 bases). The CDR3 spans 14 residues. V was trimmed by 11 bases and J by 2 bases, leaving 18 bases between them. Looked up from germline, CDR1 is SNHLY and CDR2 is FYNNEI. The CDR3 region is CAASKEGRQETQYF. The DNA for the CDR3 is TGTGCCGCCTCAAAGGAGGGGAGACAAGAGACCCAGTACTTC.

The chain uses TRBV7-3 and TRBJ2-1; 7 positions agree with TRBD2. CDR3 size: 15 residues. The germline V gene has CDR1 SGHTA and CDR2 FQGTGA. With 2 bases clipped from V and 6 bases from J, the junction kept 7 bases outside the gene matches. CDR3 DNA: TGTGCCAGCAGCTTAGGGCTATCGGGAGGCAATGAGCAGTTCTTC. As protein: CASSLGLSGGNEQFF.

V and J are TRBV5-4 and TRBJ2-3; 8 bases map to TRBD2. V lost 6 bases and J lost 2; bases outside the gene matches: 14. Per the germline V gene, CDR1 is SGHNT and CDR2 is YYREEE (reference sequence). The CDR3 loop spans 17 amino acids. CDR3 nucleotide sequence: TGTGCCAGCACCCAAGATTTCGAGCGGGAGATCACAGATACGCAGTATTTT. It encodes CASTQDFEREITDTQYF.

V is TRBV5-1 and J is TRBJ2-7; 9 positions match TRBD2. The CDR3 has 14 residues. Germline assignment: CDR1 SGHRS and CDR2 YFSETQ. V was pared by 5 bases and J by 4 bases, with 7 bases of the junction left unmatched. CDR3 coding DNA: TGCGCCAGCAGTTATAGCGGGAGAGGGTACGAGCAGTACTTC. Encoded protein: CASSYSGRGYEQYF.

The chain recombines TRBV3-1 (or the pseudogene TRBV3-2) with TRBJ2-7; TRBD1 agrees at 9 bases. The V gene end was trimmed by 0 bases and the J gene end by 3 bases; junction bases not matched to a gene: 0. This CDR3 has 14 residues. Germline CDR1 reads LGHDT; CDR2 reads YNNKEL (reference sequence). The CDR3 sequence: CASSQETGGYEQYF. The CDR3 bases are TGTGCCAGCAGCCAAGAGACAGGGGGCTACGAGCAGTACTTC.

V usage is TRBV30 and J usage is TRBJ1-5, with a weak D call TRBD1 (5 bases). The V gene lost 3 bases and the J gene lost 1 base, with 13 bases spanning the gap. The CDR3 loop spans 15 amino acids. CDR1 is GTSNPN and CDR2 is SVGIG in the germline V gene (reference sequence). CDR3 coding DNA: TGTGCCTGGAGCAACCGGCAGGGCAGCAATCAGCCCCAGCATTTT. Translation: CAWSNRQGSNQPQHF.

The V call is TRBV7-2, the J call TRBJ1-1, with D possibly TRBD1 on 5 matching bases. The germline V and J ends were trimmed by 5 bases and 0 bases, with 10 bases remaining between them. The germline V gene has CDR1 SGHTA and CDR2 FQGNSA. The length of the CDR3 is 14 residues. In nucleotides, the CDR3 is TGTGCCAGCAGCATCGGACATCTGAACACTGAAGCTTTCTTT. Translated: CASSIGHLNTEAFF.

In its sample, this clone was seen once. The chain uses TRBV9 and TRBJ2-2; D ambiguous. Germline V gives CDR1 SGDLS, CDR2 YYNGEE. The CDR3 extends over 13 amino acids. Trimming removed 5 bases from V and 6 bases from J, with 11 bases in between. The CDR3 sequence is CASSLTSAGELFF. The CDR3, as DNA: TGTGCCAGCAGTCTGACTTCCGCCGGGGAGCTGTTTTTT.

This clone was counted ten times or more. CDR3 in amino acids: CSVARVGLAGHEQYF. CDR3 DNA sequence: TGCAGCGTTGCGCGCGTCGGTTTGGCGGGGCACGAGCAGTACTTC. This chain links TRBV29-1 with TRBJ2-7; tentative D call: TRBD2 (6 bases). V was cut by 4 bases and J by 5 bases, with 21 bases left in between. Germline V lookup: CDR1 SQVTM, CDR2 ANQGSEA. CDR3 length: 15 residues.

CDR3 in amino acids: CASSTLASTDTQYF. The CDR3 DNA reads TGTGCCAGTAGTACACTAGCGAGCACAGATACGCAGTATTTT. The V and J genes are TRBV19 and TRBJ2-3; 7 nucleotides agree with TRBD2. The CDR3 covers 14 residues. V lost 4 bases to trimming and J lost 0 bases; unmatched junction nucleotides: 1. Per the germline V gene, CDR1 is LNHDA and CDR2 is SQIVND (reference sequence).

This clone is labeled as medium-sized (0.01 to 0.1%). V gene TRBV27 combines with J gene TRBJ2-7; TRBD2 agrees at 7 bases. The germline CDR1 and CDR2 sequences are MNHEY and SMNVEV (reference sequence). Trimming removed 3 bases from V and 6 bases from J; junction bases left unmatched: 14. The CDR3 runs to 16 residues. The CDR3 DNA sequence: TGTGCCAGCAGTTTCGCCGCGCTGGCGGGAGTATCCGAGCAGTACTTC. It codes for CASSFAALAGVSEQYF.